This is a list of T cell receptor beta chains from one sample in a study of metastatic and nonmetastatic thyroid tumors. TCRdb re-called the PCR reads through MiXCR. The table includes 35,000 to 45,000 clones, 9.5% to 13% detected once. Sequencing was carried out using blood. All receptors derive from a male donor with papillary thyroid cancer or a benign thyroid nodule (not recorded which). Some clones in this sample may be carry-over from other donors' samples. Both conserved end residues are part of each CDR3. The D gene is left open where the match is weak. The size field is filled for only some rows; it gives once, few, many or a size class.

>TRBD1|TRBJ2-5|15|TRBV6-1|many
TGTGCCAGCACCTTAGGGACAGGGGATGGGGAGACCCAGTACTTC
CASTLGTGDGETQYF
>-|TRBJ1-5|12|TRBV2|many
TGTGCCAGCACCGGGGAATCTCCGCCCCAGCATTTT
CASTGESPPQHF
>-|TRBJ2-1|11|TRBV6-2/TRBV6-3|medium-sized
TGTGCCAGCAGCCGGTACAATGAGCAGTTCTTC
CASSRYNEQFF
>-|TRBJ2-6|16|TRBV19|many
TGTGCCAGTAATTTCGGGGCCCTCTCTGGGGCCAACGTCCTGACTTTC
CASNFGALSGANVLTF
>TRBD2|TRBJ2-1|15|TRBV7-2|many
TGTGCCAGCAGCTTAGAGCTAGCGGGAGTGAATGAGCAGTTCTTC
CASSLELAGVNEQFF
>-|TRBJ2-1|16|TRBV20-1|many
TGCAGTGCTAGAGTAGGGCTAGCAACTGTCAACAATGAGCAGTTCTTC
CSARVGLATVNNEQFF
>-|TRBJ2-2|13|TRBV9|many
TGTGCCAGCGAGGGCCCGAGGGCCGGGGAGCTGTTTTTT
CASEGPRAGELFF
>-|TRBJ2-3|17|TRBV6-2/TRBV6-3|few
TGTGCCAGCAGTTACGGGATGCTATCGGTGAGCACAGATACGCAGTATTTT
CASSYGMLSVSTDTQYF
>TRBD1|TRBJ2-7|17|TRBV11-2|many
TGTGCCAGCAGTCTCGGGCCGCCCGGGACAGGGGCCTACGAGCAGTACTTC
CASSLGPPGTGAYEQYF
>TRBD1|TRBJ2-7|13|TRBV5-1|many
TGCGCCAGCAGCGTAGGACAGGCCTACGAGCAGTACTTC
CASSVGQAYEQYF
>TRBD1|TRBJ2-7|13|TRBV20-1|many
TGCAGTGCTTCCTCAGACAGGGTCTACGAGCAGTACTTC
CSASSDRVYEQYF
>-|TRBJ2-7|14|TRBV6-5|medium-sized
TGTGCCAGCAGTTACAGTCAAACGTTCTACGAGCAGTACTTC
CASSYSQTFYEQYF
>TRBD1|TRBJ2-2|17|TRBV5-4|many
TGTGCCAGCAGCTCGGGTTTTGGGACAGGGGTTCACGGGGAGCTGTTTTTT
CASSSGFGTGVHGELFF
>-|TRBJ1-4|14|TRBV20-1|-
TGCAGTGCTAGAGATATGACGGGCAATGAAAAACTGTTTTTT
CSARDMTGNEKLFF
>-|TRBJ2-1|10|TRBV25-1|many
TGTGCCAGCAGCAGGAGTGAGCAGTTCTTC
CASSRSEQFF
>TRBD2|TRBJ2-7|14|TRBV10-3|many
TGTGCCATCAGTGCGACTAGCGGGAGGAACGAGCAGTACTTC
CAISATSGRNEQYF
>TRBD1|TRBJ1-2|13|TRBV6-2/TRBV6-3|medium-sized
TGTGCCAGCAGCCCGGGACAGGTTGAAGGCTACACCTTC
CASSPGQVEGYTF
>TRBD2|TRBJ2-3|13|TRBV11-1|many
TGTGCCAGCAGTTTAGCGGGATCAGATACGCAGTATTTT
CASSLAGSDTQYF
>-|TRBJ1-6|17|TRBV5-4|many
TGTGCCAGCAGCTTGGGGTCTGTTGGGGGAGGTAATTCACCCCTCCACTTT
CASSLGSVGGGNSPLHF
>-|TRBJ2-7|15|TRBV5-1|many
TGCGCCAGCAGCTTGGACCTATCGGGGTTCGGGGAGCAGTACTTC
CASSLDLSGFGEQYF
>-|TRBJ2-1|16|TRBV27|many
TGTGCCAGCAGTCCGTTGGGAGGGGGTTCCTACAATGAGCAGTTCTTC
CASSPLGGGSYNEQFF
>TRBD1|TRBJ2-7|13|TRBV18|-
TGTGCCAGCTCCCCAGGGACAGGGGACGATCAGTACTTC
CASSPGTGDDQYF